The rows below give T cell receptor beta chains drawn from one sample of a study of human T cells and chemical hapten exposure. One entry per CDR3 protein, called by TCRdb with MiXCR from the RACE reads. Of about 140,000 distinct CDR3 sequences detected, approximately 12% appear once; the ten largest clones hold under 1.5%. The specimen was whole blood, collected in connection with sensitization to the hapten diphenylcyclopropenone (DPC). The receptors were gathered from a woman aged 50 to 60 with alopecia areata. Some clones in this sample may be carry-over from other donors' samples. CDR3s include the opening cysteine and the closing phenylalanine or tryptophan. D genes are given only for firm matches. A clone size is listed for some rows: how often the clone was seen (once, few, many), or a class if it is expanded.

CSAWTLQGGGGEQYF | TGCAGTGCTTGGACTCTGCAGGGCGGCGGAGGCGAGCAGTACTTC | NA | TRBV20-1 | many | TRBJ2-7
CASSLDAAAGSYNEQFF | TGTGCCAGCAGCTTAGACGCGGCGGCGGGCTCCTACAATGAGCAGTTCTTC | NA | TRBV7-2 | few | TRBJ2-1
CSAMTGYGNQPQHF | TGCAGTGCAATGACAGGGTACGGGAATCAGCCCCAGCATTTT | TRBD1 | TRBV20-1 | few | TRBJ1-5
CAWGDGTGGNEQFF | TGTGCCTGGGGGGACGGGACAGGAGGGAATGAGCAGTTCTTC | TRBD1 | TRBV30 | NA | TRBJ2-1
CASSRSGSSVNEQFF | TGTGCCAGCAGCCGTAGCGGGAGTTCGGTCAATGAGCAGTTCTTC | TRBD2 | TRBV7-9 | NA | TRBJ2-1
CASSGDRGPGYNEQFF | TGTGCCAGCAGCGGTGACAGGGGCCCAGGGTACAATGAGCAGTTCTTC | TRBD1 | TRBV12-3/TRBV12-4 | many | TRBJ2-1
CSAESGQVSGYTF | TGCAGCGCCGAATCGGGACAGGTTTCGGGCTACACCTTC | TRBD1 | TRBV29-1 | many | TRBJ1-2
CASSSPSGGPYNEQFF | TGTGCCAGCAGCTCCCCCTCGGGAGGGCCCTACAATGAGCAGTTCTTC | TRBD2 | TRBV28 | NA | TRBJ2-1
CASSSSRNPTDTQYF | TGTGCCAGCAGCTCCTCCAGGAACCCCACAGATACGCAGTATTTT | NA | TRBV7-2 | many | TRBJ2-3
CASSVGQTDGLRYF | TGTGCCAGCAGCGTGGGGCAGACCGACGGATTGCGGTACTTC | NA | TRBV9 | few | TRBJ2-7
CASSRRQALTQYF | TGTGCCAGCAGCCGTCGACAGGCTCTTACGCAGTATTTT | NA | TRBV6-5 | many | TRBJ2-3
CASGGSPSSYNEQFF | TGTGCCAGTGGGGGCTCCCCTTCCTCCTACAATGAGCAGTTCTTC | NA | TRBV12-3/TRBV12-4 | few | TRBJ2-1
CASSVQTVSGNTIYF | TGTGCCAGCAGTGTCCAGACTGTCTCTGGAAACACCATATATTTT | NA | TRBV28 | NA | TRBJ1-3
CASSSRQGAYSPLHF | TGTGCCAGCAGCTCCCGACAGGGGGCTTATTCACCCCTCCACTTT | TRBD1 | TRBV7-8 | few | TRBJ1-6
CASSQDTHSLREQYF | TGCGCCAGCAGCCAAGATACGCACTCCCTACGGGAGCAGTACTTC | NA | TRBV4-1 | NA | TRBJ2-7
CASRPAGVATGANVLTF | TGTGCCAGTAGACCAGCGGGAGTTGCGACTGGGGCCAACGTCCTGACTTTC | TRBD2 | TRBV19 | NA | TRBJ2-6